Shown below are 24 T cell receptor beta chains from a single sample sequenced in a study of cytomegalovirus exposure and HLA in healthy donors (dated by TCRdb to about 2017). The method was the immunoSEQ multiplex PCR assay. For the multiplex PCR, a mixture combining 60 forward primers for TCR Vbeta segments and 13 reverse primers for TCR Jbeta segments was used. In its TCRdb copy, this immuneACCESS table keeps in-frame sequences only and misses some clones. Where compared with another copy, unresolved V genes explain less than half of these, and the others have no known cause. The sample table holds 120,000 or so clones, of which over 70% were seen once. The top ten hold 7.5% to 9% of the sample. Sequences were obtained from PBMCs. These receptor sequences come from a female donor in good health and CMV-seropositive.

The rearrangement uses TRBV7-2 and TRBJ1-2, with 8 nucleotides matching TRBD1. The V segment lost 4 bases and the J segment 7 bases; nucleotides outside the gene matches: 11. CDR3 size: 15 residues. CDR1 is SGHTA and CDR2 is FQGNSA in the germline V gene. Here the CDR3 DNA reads TGTGCCAGCAGCTCCCAGATTCAGGGGGCGGTTGGCTACACCTTC. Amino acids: CASSSQIQGAVGYTF.

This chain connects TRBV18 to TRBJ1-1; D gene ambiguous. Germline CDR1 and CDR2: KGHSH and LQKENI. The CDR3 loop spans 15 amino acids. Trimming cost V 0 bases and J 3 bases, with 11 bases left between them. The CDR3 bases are TGTGCCAGCTCACCACCGCACGTAGGAGACACTGAAGCTTTCTTT. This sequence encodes CASSPPHVGDTEAFF.

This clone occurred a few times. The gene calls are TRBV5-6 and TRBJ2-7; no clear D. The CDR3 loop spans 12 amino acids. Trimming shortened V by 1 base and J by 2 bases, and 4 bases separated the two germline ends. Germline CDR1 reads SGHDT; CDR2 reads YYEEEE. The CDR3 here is CASSLFTYEQYF. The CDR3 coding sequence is TGTGCCAGCAGCTTGTTCACCTACGAGCAGTACTTC.

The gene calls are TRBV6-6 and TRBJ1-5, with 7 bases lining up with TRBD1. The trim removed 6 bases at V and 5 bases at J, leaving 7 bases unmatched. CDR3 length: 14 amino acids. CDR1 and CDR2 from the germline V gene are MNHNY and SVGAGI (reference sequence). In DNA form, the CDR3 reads TGTGCCAGCAGGCAAAACAGGGGAGATCAGCCCCAGCATTTT. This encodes CASRQNRGDQPQHF.

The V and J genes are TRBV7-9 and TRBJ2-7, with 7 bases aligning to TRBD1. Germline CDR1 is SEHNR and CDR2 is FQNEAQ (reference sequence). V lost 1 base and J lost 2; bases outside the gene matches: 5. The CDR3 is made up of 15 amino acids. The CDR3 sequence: CASSLVGTATYEQYF. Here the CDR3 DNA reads TGTGCCAGCAGCTTAGTCGGGACAGCCACCTACGAGCAGTACTTC. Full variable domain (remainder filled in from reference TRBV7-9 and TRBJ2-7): DTGVSQNPRHKITKRGQNVTFRCDPISEHNRLYWYRQTLGQGPEFLTYFQNEAQLEKSRLLSDRFSAERPKGSFSTLEIQRTEQGDSAMYLCASSLVGTATYEQYFGPGTRLTVT.

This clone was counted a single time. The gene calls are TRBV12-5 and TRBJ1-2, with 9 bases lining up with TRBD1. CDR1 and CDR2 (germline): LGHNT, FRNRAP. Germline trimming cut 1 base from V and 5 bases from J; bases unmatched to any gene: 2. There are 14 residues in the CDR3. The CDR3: CASGLEGQGYGYTF. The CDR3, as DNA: TGTGCTAGTGGTTTGGAGGGACAGGGTTATGGCTACACCTTC.

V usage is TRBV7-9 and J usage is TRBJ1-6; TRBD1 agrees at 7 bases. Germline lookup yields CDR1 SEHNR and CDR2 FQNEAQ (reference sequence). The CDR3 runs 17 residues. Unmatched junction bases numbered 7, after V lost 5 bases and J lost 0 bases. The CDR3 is CASSSPGQSSYNSPLHF. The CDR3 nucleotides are TGTGCCAGCAGCAGTCCGGGACAGAGCTCCTATAATTCACCCCTCCACTTT. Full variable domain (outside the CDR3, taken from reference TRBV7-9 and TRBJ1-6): DTGVSQNPRHKITKRGQNVTFRCDPISEHNRLYWYRQTLGQGPEFLTYFQNEAQLEKSRLLSDRFSAERPKGSFSTLEIQRTEQGDSAMYLCASSSPGQSSYNSPLHFGNGTRLTVT.

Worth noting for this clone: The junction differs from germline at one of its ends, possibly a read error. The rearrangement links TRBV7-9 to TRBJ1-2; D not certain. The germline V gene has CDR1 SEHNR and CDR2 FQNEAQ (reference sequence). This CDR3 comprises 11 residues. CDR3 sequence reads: CSSSSEGGYTF. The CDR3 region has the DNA TGTTCCAGCAGCAGCGAGGGCGGCTACACCTTC.

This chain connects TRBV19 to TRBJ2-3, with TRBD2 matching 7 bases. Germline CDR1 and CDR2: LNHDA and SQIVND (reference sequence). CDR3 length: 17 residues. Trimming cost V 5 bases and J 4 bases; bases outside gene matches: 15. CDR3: CASSDTSYGGRADTQYF. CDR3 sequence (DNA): TGTGCCAGTAGTGACACTTCCTACGGGGGGAGGGCAGATACGCAGTATTTT. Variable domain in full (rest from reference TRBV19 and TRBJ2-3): DGGITQSPKYLFRKEGQNVTLSCEQNLNHDAMYWYRQDPGQGLRLIYYSQIVNDFQKGDIAEGYSVSREKKESFPLTVTSAQKNPTAFYLCASSDTSYGGRADTQYFGPGTRLTVL.

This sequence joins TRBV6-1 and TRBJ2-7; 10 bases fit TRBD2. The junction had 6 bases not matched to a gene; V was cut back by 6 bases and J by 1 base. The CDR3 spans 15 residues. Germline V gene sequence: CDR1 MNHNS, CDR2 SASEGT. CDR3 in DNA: TGTGCCAGCAGGTCCCGGACTAGCGGTTCCTACGAGCAGTACTTC. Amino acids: CASRSRTSGSYEQYF.

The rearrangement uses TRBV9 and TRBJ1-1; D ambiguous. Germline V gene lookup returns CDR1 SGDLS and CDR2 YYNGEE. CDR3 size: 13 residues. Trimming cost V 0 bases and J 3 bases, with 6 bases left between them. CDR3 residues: CASSVERYTEAFF. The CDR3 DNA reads TGTGCCAGCAGCGTAGAACGGTACACTGAAGCTTTCTTT.

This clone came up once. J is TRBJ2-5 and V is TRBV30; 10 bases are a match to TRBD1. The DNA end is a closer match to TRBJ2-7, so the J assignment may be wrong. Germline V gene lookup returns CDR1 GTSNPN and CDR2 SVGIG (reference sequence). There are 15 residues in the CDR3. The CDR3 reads CAWSVSGQGGYEQYF. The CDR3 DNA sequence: TGTGCCTGGAGTGTCAGTGGACAGGGGGGCTACGAGCAGTACTTC.

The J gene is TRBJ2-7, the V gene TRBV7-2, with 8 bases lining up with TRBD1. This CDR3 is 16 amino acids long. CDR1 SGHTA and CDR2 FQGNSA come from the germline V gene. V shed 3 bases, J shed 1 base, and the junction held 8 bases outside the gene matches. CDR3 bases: TGTGCCAGCAGCTTGCCGGGACAGGCCCTTTCCTACGAGCAGTACTTC. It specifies CASSLPGQALSYEQYF.

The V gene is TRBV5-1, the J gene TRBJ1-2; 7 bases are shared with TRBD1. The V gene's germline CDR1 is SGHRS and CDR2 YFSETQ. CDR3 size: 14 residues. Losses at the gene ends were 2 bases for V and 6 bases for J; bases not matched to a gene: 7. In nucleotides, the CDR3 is TGCGCCAGCAGCTTATCGACAGGGTCTGATGGCTACACCTTC. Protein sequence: CASSLSTGSDGYTF.

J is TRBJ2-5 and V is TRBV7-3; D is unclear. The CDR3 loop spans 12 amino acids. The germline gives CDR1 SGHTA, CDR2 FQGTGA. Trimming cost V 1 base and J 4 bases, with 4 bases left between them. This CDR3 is CASSLIGETQYF. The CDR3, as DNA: TGTGCCAGCAGCTTAATCGGAGAGACCCAGTACTTC.

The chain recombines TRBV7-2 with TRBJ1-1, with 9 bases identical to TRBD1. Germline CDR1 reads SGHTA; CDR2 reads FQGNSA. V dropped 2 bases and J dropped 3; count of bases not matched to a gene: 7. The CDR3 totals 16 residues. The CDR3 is CASSLFPDRGYTEAFF. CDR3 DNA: TGTGCCAGCAGCTTATTCCCGGACAGGGGATACACTGAAGCTTTCTTT. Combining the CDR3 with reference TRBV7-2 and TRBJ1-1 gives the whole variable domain GAGVSQSPSNKVTEKGKDVELRCDPISGHTALYWYRQSLGQGLEFLIYFQGNSAPDKSGLPSDRFSAERTGGSVSTLTIQRTQQEDSAVYLCASSLFPDRGYTEAFFGQGTRLTVV.

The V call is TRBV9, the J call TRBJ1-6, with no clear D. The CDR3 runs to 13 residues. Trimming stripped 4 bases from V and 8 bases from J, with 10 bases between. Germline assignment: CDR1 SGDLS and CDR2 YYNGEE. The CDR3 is CASSRDEDSPLHF. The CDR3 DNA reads TGTGCCAGCAGCCGCGATGAGGATTCACCCCTCCACTTT.

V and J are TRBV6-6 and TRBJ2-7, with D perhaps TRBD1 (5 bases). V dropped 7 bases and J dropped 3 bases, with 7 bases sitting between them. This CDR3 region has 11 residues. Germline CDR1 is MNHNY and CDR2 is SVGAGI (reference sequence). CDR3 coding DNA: TGTGCCAGCACCGACAGCTACGAGCAGTACTTC. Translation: CASTDSYEQYF.

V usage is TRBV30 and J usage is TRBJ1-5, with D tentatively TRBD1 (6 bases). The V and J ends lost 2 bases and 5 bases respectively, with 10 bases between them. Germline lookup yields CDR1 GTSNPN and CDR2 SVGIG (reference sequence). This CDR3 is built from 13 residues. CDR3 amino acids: CAWSRRTDQPQHF. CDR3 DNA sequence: TGTGCCTGGAGTCGTAGGACAGATCAGCCCCAGCATTTT.

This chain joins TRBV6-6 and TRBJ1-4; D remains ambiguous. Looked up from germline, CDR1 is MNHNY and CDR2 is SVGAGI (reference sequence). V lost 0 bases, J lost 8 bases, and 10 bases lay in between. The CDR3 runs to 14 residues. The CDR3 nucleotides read TGTGCCAGCAGTTACTCGAGGGAAAGCGAAAAACTGTTTTTT. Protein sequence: CASSYSRESEKLFF.

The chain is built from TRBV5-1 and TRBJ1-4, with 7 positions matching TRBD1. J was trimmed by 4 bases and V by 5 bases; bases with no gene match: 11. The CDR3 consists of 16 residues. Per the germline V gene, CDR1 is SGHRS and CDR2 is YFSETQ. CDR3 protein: CASRPTPTGSNEKLFF. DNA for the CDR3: TGCGCCAGCAGACCCACTCCGACAGGGAGTAATGAAAAACTGTTTTTT.

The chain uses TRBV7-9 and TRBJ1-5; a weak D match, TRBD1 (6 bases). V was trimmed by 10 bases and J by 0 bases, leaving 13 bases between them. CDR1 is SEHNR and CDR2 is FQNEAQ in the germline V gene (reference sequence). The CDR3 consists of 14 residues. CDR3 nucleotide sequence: TGTGCCACCTTTGACAGGAATAGCAATCAGCCCCAGCATTTT. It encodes CATFDRNSNQPQHF. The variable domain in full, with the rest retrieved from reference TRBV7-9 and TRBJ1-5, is DTGVSQNPRHKITKRGQNVTFRCDPISEHNRLYWYRQTLGQGPEFLTYFQNEAQLEKSRLLSDRFSAERPKGSFSTLEIQRTEQGDSAMYLCATFDRNSNQPQHFGDGTRLSIL.

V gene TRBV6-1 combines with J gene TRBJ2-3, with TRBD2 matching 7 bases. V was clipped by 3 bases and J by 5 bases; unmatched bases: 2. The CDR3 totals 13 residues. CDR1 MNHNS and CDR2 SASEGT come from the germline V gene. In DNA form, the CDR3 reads TGTGCCAGCAGTGATTTAGCGGGAGATACGCAGTATTTT. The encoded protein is CASSDLAGDTQYF.

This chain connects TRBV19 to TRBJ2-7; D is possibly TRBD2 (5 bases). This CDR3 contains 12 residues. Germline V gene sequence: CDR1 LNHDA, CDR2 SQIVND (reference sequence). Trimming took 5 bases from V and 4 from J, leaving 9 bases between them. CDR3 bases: TGTGCCAGTAGTTCGGCGGGTTACGAGCAGTACTTC. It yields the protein CASSSAGYEQYF.